The 31 T cell receptor beta chains below come from one sample, sequenced in a study of regulatory T cells in long-lasting Graves disease. The sample's time point: persistent/refractory GD, antithyroid drugs over 5 years with positive TRAb. PBMC RNA served as the TCR library source. To make TCR beta libraries, researchers used iRepertoire HTBI primers and Arm-PCR of CDR3 regions. A single record per CDR3 protein comes from TCRdb applying MiXCR to the multiplex PCR reads. The data show a few hundred thousand distinct CDR3 sequences, around 24% seen once. The material was peripheral blood mononuclear cells (PBMCs), obtained when the disease was refractory, from a patient treated with antithyroid drugs. The origin of the receptors is a female donor with Graves disease.

In this sample, this clonotype turned up many times. This chain links TRBV7-2 with TRBJ1-1, with D possibly TRBD1 on 6 matching bases. The CDR3 loop spans 14 amino acids. V was shortened by 6 bases and J by 1 base, with 12 bases between the two germline ends. Germline CDR1 and CDR2: SGHTA and FQGNSA. CDR3 DNA: TGTGCCAGCAGTCTAGGACAGCCGAACACTGAAGCTTTCTTT. Translation: CASSLGQPNTEAFF.

As for this clonotype: It may be a read error: a sequence one base away is much more abundant. The chain joins TRBV7-9 to TRBJ1-1; D is unclear. Between the trimmed V and J ends, which lost 1 base and 3 bases, there was a span of 6 bases. Germline V lookup: CDR1 SEHNR, CDR2 FQNEAQ (reference sequence). The CDR3 extends over 13 amino acids. The CDR3 DNA reads TGTGCCAGCAGCTTAGAGCGGGACACTGAAGCTTTCTTT. It encodes CASSLERDTEAFF.

The chain couples TRBV11-1 to TRBJ2-7; 9 bases agree with TRBD1. J was trimmed by 2 bases and V by 3 bases; bases with no gene match: 8. This CDR3 is built from 16 residues. CDR1 SGHAT and CDR2 FQDESV come from the germline V gene (reference sequence). The CDR3 spells CASSLFGTGIAYEQYF. CDR3 nucleotide sequence: TGTGCCAGCAGCTTGTTCGGGACAGGGATAGCCTACGAGCAGTACTTC.

The table lists this clonotype with many counts. V is TRBV7-9 and J is TRBJ2-7, with TRBD2 matching over 7 bases. V lost 5 bases and J lost 0; bases outside the gene matches: 13. CDR1 SEHNR and CDR2 FQNEAQ come from the germline V gene (reference sequence). The CDR3 consists of 17 residues. The DNA of the CDR3 is TGTGCCAGCAGCCGCTCGGCGGGGCTAGCGGACTCCTACGAGCAGTACTTC. Amino acids: CASSRSAGLADSYEQYF.

V usage is TRBV28 and J usage is TRBJ1-1; D gene unclear. The V and J ends lost 3 bases and 3 bases respectively, with 29 bases between them. The length of the CDR3 is 20 residues. CDR1 is MDHEN, CDR2 SYDVKM, per germline. Here the CDR3 DNA reads TGTGCCAGCAGTTTTCTCCGGTTGACCCGTCCGTCGAGGCGGGACACTGAAGCTTTCTTT. This translates into CASSFLRLTRPSRRDTEAFF.

The rearrangement uses TRBV6-1 and TRBJ2-5, with 11 bases fitting TRBD1. Germline V gene lookup returns CDR1 MNHNS and CDR2 SASEGT. The CDR3 covers 14 residues. V dropped 8 bases and J dropped 6; count of bases not matched to a gene: 8. The CDR3 DNA is TGTGCCAGCCGGCGGACAGGGGGCGTGAAGACCCAGTACTTC. Translation: CASRRTGGVKTQYF.

This clonotype was found a few times. V usage is TRBV6-2 or TRBV6-3 and J usage is TRBJ1-5, with D maybe TRBD1 (6 bases). Trimming cost V 6 bases and J 2 bases, with 14 bases left between them. Germline CDR1 is MNHEY and CDR2 is SVGEGT. CDR3 length: 15 amino acids. CDR3 DNA sequence: TGTGCCAGCAGAGAAAGGGCAGGGGGCAATCAGCCCCAGCATTTT. This sequence encodes CASRERAGGNQPQHF.

This clonotype came up many times. The V call is TRBV20-1, the J call TRBJ1-1; D remains ambiguous. The length of the CDR3 is 12 residues. The V end lost 3 bases, the J end lost 3 bases, and 8 bases lay between the germline ends. Germline assignment: CDR1 DFQATT and CDR2 SNEGSKA (reference sequence). The CDR3 DNA reads as TGCAGTGCTAGGGCGGCGGACACTGAAGCTTTCTTT. Encoded protein: CSARAADTEAFF.

About this clonotype: One base away lies a much larger clone, so this may be a sequencing read error. The CDR3 carries no conserved terminal phenylalanine or tryptophan, so it likely arises from a read error. This sequence joins TRBV7-9 and TRBJ2-5; D uncertain. Looked up from germline, CDR1 is SEHNR and CDR2 is FQNEAQ (reference sequence). This CDR3 is built from 14 residues. V dropped 5 bases and J dropped 1 base, with 11 bases sitting between them. The CDR3 sequence is CASSPRATQETQYS. The CDR3 coding sequence is TGTGCCAGCAGCCCCCGTGCGACCCAAGAGACCCAGTACTCC.

In this sample, this clonotype turned up a few times. The chain links TRBV10-3 to TRBJ2-7, with unresolved D. This CDR3 region has 13 residues. The V end lost 3 bases, the J end lost 3 bases, and 9 bases lay between the germline ends. Germline V gives CDR1 ENHRY, CDR2 SYGVKD. CDR3 protein: CAISEGLYYEQYF. The CDR3, as DNA: TGTGCCATCAGTGAAGGCCTGTACTACGAGCAGTACTTC.

This clonotype has just one count. CDR3 in amino acids: CASTLGQALKNQPQHF. CDR3 nucleotides: TGTGCCAGCACTCTGGGCCAGGCCCTAAAAAATCAGCCCCAGCATTTT. The gene calls are TRBV6-1 and TRBJ1-5; no clear D. Germline V CDR1 and CDR2: MNHNS, SASEGT. The CDR3 length is 16 residues. V was trimmed by 7 bases and J by 4 bases, leaving 20 bases between them.

V is TRBV7-8 and J is TRBJ2-2; D uncertain. Germline CDR1 reads SGHVS; CDR2 reads FQNEAQ. Trimming shortened V by 8 bases and J by 7 bases, and 5 bases separated the two germline ends. The CDR3 runs to 10 residues. The CDR3 loop reads CASGSGELFF. DNA of the CDR3: TGTGCCAGCGGAAGCGGGGAGCTGTTTTTT.

There are many counts of this clonotype. CDR3 region: CSVSQQTSGYTF. The CDR3 nucleotides read TGCAGCGTTTCCCAGCAGACCTCTGGCTACACCTTC. The J gene is TRBJ1-2, the V gene TRBV29-1; no firm D call. V was trimmed by 5 bases and J by 7 bases, leaving 14 bases between them. Germline values: CDR1 SQVTM, CDR2 ANQGSEA. The CDR3 runs 12 residues.

This clonotype was recorded many times. This chain joins TRBV27 and TRBJ2-6; D unresolved. Germline loops: CDR1 MNHEY, CDR2 SMNVEV (reference sequence). This CDR3 region has 13 residues. V was trimmed by 6 bases and J by 1 base, leaving 4 bases between them. The CDR3 nucleotides are TGTGCCAGCAGCTTTTCTGGGGCCAACGTCCTGACTTTC. Translated, it gives CASSFSGANVLTF.

This clonotype was counted ten times or more. The V gene is TRBV2, the J gene TRBJ1-2; D remains unclear. V was cut by 3 bases and J by 0 bases, with 14 bases left in between. Germline CDR1 and CDR2: SNHLY and FYNNEI. CDR3 size: 16 residues. In DNA, the CDR3 is TGTGCCAGCAGTGATATAAGAACAAGAACTAACTATGGCTACACCTTC. Translation: CASSDIRTRTNYGYTF.

This clonotype was counted a few times. The V call is TRBV6-2 or TRBV6-3, the J call TRBJ1-3; D is unresolved. The germline V gene has CDR1 MNHEY and CDR2 SVGEGT. Trimming stripped 2 bases from V and 1 base from J, with 9 bases between. The CDR3 is 15 amino acids. The CDR3 DNA sequence: TGTGCCAGCAGTTACAAGGGTTATTCTGGAAACACCATATATTTT. This gives the protein CASSYKGYSGNTIYF.

CDR3 coding DNA: TGTGCCAGCAGCTCGAGTTACACCGGGGAGCTGTTTTTT. Translation: CASSSSYTGELFF. The chain joins TRBV7-9 to TRBJ2-2, with D uncertain. CDR3 length equals 13 residues. Trimming pared 4 bases from V and 3 bases from J, leaving 6 bases between. Germline CDR1 reads SEHNR; CDR2 reads FQNEAQ (reference sequence).

Ten or more counts support this clonotype. The V gene is TRBV14, the J gene TRBJ1-2; D gene uncertain. This CDR3 has 13 amino acids. Deletions cut 0 bases from V and 7 bases from J, with 9 bases between. The germline gives CDR1 SGHDN, CDR2 FVKESK. This chain's CDR3 is CASSQDRVAGYTF. As DNA, the CDR3 is TGTGCCAGCAGCCAAGATAGAGTCGCTGGCTACACCTTC.

This clonotype has at least ten counts. This chain connects TRBV27 to TRBJ1-5; perhaps TRBD1 as D (5 bases). Trimming stripped 0 bases from V and 0 bases from J, with 9 bases between. The germline CDR1 and CDR2 sequences are MNHEY and SMNVEV (reference sequence). The CDR3 extends over 16 amino acids. CDR3 protein: CASSLSGGSSNQPQHF. The CDR3 region has the DNA TGTGCCAGCAGTTTATCCGGGGGTAGTAGCAATCAGCCCCAGCATTTT.

This clonotype came up many times. The genes are TRBV29-1 and TRBJ2-5; 7 positions agree with TRBD2. The V gene's germline CDR1 is SQVTM and CDR2 ANQGSEA. V was pared by 4 bases and J by 4 bases, with 6 bases of the junction left unmatched. The CDR3 sequence is 13 residues long. Here the CDR3 DNA reads TGCAGCGTTGGGGCGGGAGTTCTAGAGACCCAGTACTTC. Translation gives CSVGAGVLETQYF.

There are many counts of this clonotype. The gene calls are TRBV6-1 and TRBJ1-1; D is ambiguous. The ends were cut back, 8 bases at V and 4 bases at J, with 11 bases in the middle. This CDR3 comprises 12 residues. Looked up from germline, CDR1 is MNHNS and CDR2 is SASEGT. The CDR3 here is CASSGLLTEAFF. CDR3 bases: TGTGCCAGCTCAGGTCTACTCACTGAAGCTTTCTTT.

The V call is TRBV27, the J call TRBJ2-7; 8 bases match TRBD1. Germline V gene lookup returns CDR1 MNHEY and CDR2 SMNVEV (reference sequence). J lost 2 bases, V lost 4 bases, and 16 bases had no gene match. The CDR3 runs 18 residues. CDR3 protein: CASSSLGWTGLLPYEQYF. As DNA, the CDR3 is TGTGCCAGCAGTTCCCTGGGTTGGACAGGGTTACTTCCCTACGAGCAGTACTTC.

This clonotype occurred many times. The chain recombines TRBV7-2 with TRBJ1-2; TRBD1 might be the D (6 bases). The CDR3 runs 15 residues. CDR1 and CDR2 from the germline V gene are SGHTA and FQGNSA. V gave up 4 bases and J gave up 4 bases, with 16 bases separating them. The CDR3 bases are TGTGCCAGCAGCTCAAGGGGGGGCCAATCCTATGGCTACACCTTC. Translation: CASSSRGGQSYGYTF.

This clonotype was seen repeatedly, ten times or more. This chain links TRBV7-2 with TRBJ2-3, with D uncertain. The CDR3 extends over 13 amino acids. With 5 bases removed from V and 2 bases from J, the gap between germline ends came to 8 bases. Germline CDR1 and CDR2: SGHTA and FQGNSA. The CDR3 here is CASSRVYTDTQYF. Here the CDR3 DNA reads TGTGCCAGCAGCCGAGTATACACAGATACGCAGTATTTT.

This clonotype was counted at least ten times. The V gene is TRBV7-2, the J gene TRBJ2-7; 14 bases are shared with TRBD2. The V and J ends lost 5 bases and 4 bases, in that order; junction bases with no gene match: 13. The CDR3 covers 18 residues. Germline-derived CDR1 and CDR2 are SGHTA and FQGNSA. The CDR3 sequence: CASSARTSGRNFPYEQYF. In nucleotides, the CDR3 is TGTGCCAGCAGCGCCAGGACTAGCGGGAGGAATTTCCCTTACGAGCAGTACTTC.

This clonotype was picked up many times. This chain links TRBV28 with TRBJ1-1, with D unresolved. Between the trimmed V and J ends, which lost 8 bases and 4 bases, there was a span of 11 bases. The CDR3 contains 12 residues. Germline loops: CDR1 MDHEN, CDR2 SYDVKM. The CDR3 DNA follows: TGTGCCAGCGGCCCTATTTCCACTGAAGCTTTCTTT. It encodes CASGPISTEAFF. Using reference TRBV28 and TRBJ1-1 for the parts outside the CDR3, the full variable domain is DVKVTQSSRYLVKRTGEKVFLECVQDMDHENMFWYRQDPGLGLRLIYFSYDVKMKEKGDIPEGYSVSREKKERFSLILESASTNQTSMYLCASGPISTEAFFGQGTRLTVV.

This clonotype was detected only a few times. This chain joins TRBV6-2 or TRBV6-3 and TRBJ2-7, with no clear D. The V and J ends lost 5 bases and 2 bases respectively, with 13 bases between them. This CDR3 comprises 14 residues. Germline CDR1 reads MNHEY; CDR2 reads SVGEGT. The CDR3 bases are TGTGCCAGCAGTGAATCGCCATCCCCCTACGAGCAGTACTTC. It is translated as CASSESPSPYEQYF.

Ten or more counts support this clonotype. This chain uses TRBV29-1 with TRBJ2-7; 8 bases line up with TRBD1. Germline CDR1 SQVTM, CDR2 ANQGSEA. Unmatched junction bases numbered 8, after V lost 3 bases and J lost 7 bases. The CDR3 is 13 amino acids. CDR3 nucleotides: TGCAGCGTTGACGGTTCAGGGGGCCGGGAGCAGTACTTC. Amino acids: CSVDGSGGREQYF.

This clonotype was detected a few times. This chain links TRBV7-2 with TRBJ2-7; D is undetermined. CDR3 length: 13 amino acids. Germline V gene sequence: CDR1 SGHTA, CDR2 FQGNSA. The V gene lost 6 bases and the J gene lost 3 bases, with 12 bases spanning the gap. The CDR3 reads CASSPRASYEQYF. CDR3 DNA: TGTGCCAGCAGTCCAAGGGCCAGCTACGAGCAGTACTTC.

This clonotype was counted between two and nine times. This rearrangement joins TRBV5-1 to TRBJ2-5; D unclear. V dropped 1 base and J dropped 5 bases, with 15 bases sitting between them. The CDR3 length is 15 residues. The germline CDR1 and CDR2 sequences are SGHRS and YFSETQ. Here the CDR3 reads CASSLTGVGEETQYF. CDR3 bases: TGCGCCAGCAGCTTGACTGGGGTAGGAGAGGAGACCCAGTACTTC.

The gene calls are TRBV5-1 and TRBJ2-7; D is possibly TRBD1 (6 bases). The germline V and J ends were trimmed by 4 bases and 4 bases, with 18 bases remaining between them. Germline V lookup: CDR1 SGHRS, CDR2 YFSETQ. The CDR3 has 15 residues. The CDR3 nucleotides read TGCGCCAGCAGCCATTGGCAGGGGAGTGAGTACGAGCAGTACTTC. Translation: CASSHWQGSEYEQYF.